Below, 24 T cell receptor beta chains from the same sample are listed, as sequenced in a study of cytomegalovirus exposure and HLA in healthy donors. Only in-frame clones appear in the TCRdb table, and some are missing; sequencing was by immunoSEQ multiplex PCR. Among hundreds of thousands of clones listed, more than 85% were seen once. The source material was PBMCs. All receptors come from a young man in good health and CMV-seropositive.

The V call is TRBV6-1, the J call TRBJ1-2, with 7 bases aligning to TRBD1. The CDR3 spans 15 residues. V lost 1 base and J lost 7; bases outside the gene matches: 9. The V gene's germline CDR1 is MNHNS and CDR2 SASEGT. The CDR3 is CASSEGPTGDSGYTF. The CDR3 nucleotides read TGTGCCAGCAGTGAAGGGCCTACAGGGGATTCTGGCTACACCTTC.

The CDR3 coding sequence is TGTGCCAGCAGTTACTACCTACGTAACAATGAGCAGTTCTTC. Residues: CASSYYLRNNEQFF. This chain uses TRBV6-6 with TRBJ2-1, with unresolved D. The CDR3 is 14 residues long. Germline V gene lookup returns CDR1 MNHNY and CDR2 SVGAGI (reference sequence). V was clipped by 1 base and J by 5 bases, with 9 bases between them.

The chain is built from TRBV6-6 and TRBJ2-1, with TRBD2 identical over 8 bases. With V trimmed by 8 bases and J by 8 bases, 5 bases remained unmatched. Germline values: CDR1 MNHNY, CDR2 SVGAGI (reference sequence). The CDR3 has 12 residues. The CDR3 DNA is TGTGCCAGCCGCAAAGCGGGGGATGAGCAGTTCTTC. Protein: CASRKAGDEQFF.

This chain uses TRBV11-2 with TRBJ2-7; D uncertain. Per germline, CDR1 SGHAT and CDR2 FQNNGV. The length of the CDR3 is 12 residues. Trimming shortened V by 1 base and J by 8 bases, and 9 bases separated the two germline ends. The CDR3 DNA sequence: TGTGCCAGCAGCTTAGTGCCGGGTAAGCAGTACTTC. Protein sequence: CASSLVPGKQYF.

This chain joins TRBV27 and TRBJ2-7; either TRBD1 or TRBD2 may supply D (5 bases each). This CDR3 is built from 13 residues. Trimming removed 6 bases at V and 4 bases at J, with 13 bases between. The germline V gene encodes CDR1 MNHEY and CDR2 SMNVEV (reference sequence). The CDR3 loop reads CASSYRDGYEQYF. The CDR3 DNA is TGTGCCAGCAGCTACCGGGACGGGTACGAGCAGTACTTC.

The chain recombines TRBV4-1 with TRBJ2-3, with TRBD2 matching over 10 bases. The CDR3 totals 16 residues. J lost 6 bases, V lost 4 bases, and 10 bases had no gene match. Looked up from germline, CDR1 is MGHRA and CDR2 is YSYEKL. The CDR3 protein is CASSPVGGLAADTQYF. Here the CDR3 DNA reads TGCGCCAGCAGCCCCGTCGGAGGACTAGCGGCGGATACGCAGTATTTT.

The J gene is TRBJ2-1, the V gene TRBV27; 11 bases align to TRBD1. CDR1 is MNHEY, CDR2 SMNVEV, per germline (reference sequence). The CDR3 is made up of 16 amino acids. After removal of 0 bases from V and 8 bases from J, the junction contained 6 bases not matched to a gene. CDR3 nucleotides: TGTGCCAGCAGTTTATCGCCTCGGGGACAGGGGGATGAGCAGTTCTTC. As protein: CASSLSPRGQGDEQFF.

In this sample, this clone turned up many times. At the DNA level, this CDR3 is encoded by other sequences in the same sample as well. CDR3: CASSQDRNTDTQYF. CDR3 nucleotide sequence: TGCGCCAGCAGCCAAGACCGAAACACAGATACGCAGTATTTT. The gene calls are TRBV4-1 and TRBJ2-3; D not certain. CDR1 and CDR2 from the germline V gene are MGHRA and YSYEKL. This CDR3 spans 14 amino acids. Between the trimmed V and J ends, which lost 0 bases and 2 bases, there was a span of 6 bases.

This rearrangement joins TRBV7-6 to TRBJ1-1; D is unresolved. Trimming took off 4 bases at V and 1 base at J, with 7 bases between the two ends. Germline loops: CDR1 SGHVS, CDR2 FNYEAQ. This CDR3 is 13 amino acids long. This chain's CDR3 is CASSSAPNTEAFF. In nucleotides, the CDR3 is TGTGCCAGCAGCTCGGCACCGAACACTGAAGCTTTCTTT. Full variable domain (remainder filled in from reference TRBV7-6 and TRBJ1-1): GAGVSQSPRYKVTKRGQDVALRCDPISGHVSLYWYRQALGQGPEFLTYFNYEAQQDKSGLPNDRFSAERPEGSISTLTIQRTEQRDSAMYRCASSSAPNTEAFFGQGTRLTVV.

The V and J genes are TRBV5-1 and TRBJ1-2, with D possibly being TRBD1 (6 bases). CDR1 is SGHRS, CDR2 YFSETQ, per germline. V was cut by 4 bases and J by 8 bases, with 18 bases left in between. The CDR3 has 14 residues. The CDR3 sequence is CASSLQGRSGGYTF. In DNA form, the CDR3 reads TGCGCCAGCAGCCTACAGGGTCGGTCCGGCGGCTACACCTTC.

The V and J genes are TRBV10-1 and TRBJ2-1; 16 bases are shared with TRBD2. CDR3 size: 21 residues. With 3 bases clipped from V and 0 bases from J, the junction kept 11 bases outside the gene matches. CDR1 is WNHNN, CDR2 SYGVQD, per germline (reference sequence). The chain's CDR3 is CASSDLAPGLAGGSSYNEQFF. CDR3 coding DNA: TGCGCCAGCAGTGATCTGGCTCCGGGACTAGCGGGAGGGAGCTCCTACAATGAGCAGTTCTTC.

The chain uses TRBV18 and TRBJ1-1; D is uncertain. CDR3 size: 15 residues. From germline, CDR1 is KGHSH and CDR2 LQKENI. V was pared by 6 bases and J by 1 base, with 15 bases between. The CDR3 is CASSVSTRRNTEAFF. CDR3 sequence (DNA): TGTGCCAGCTCGGTCTCCACTCGCCGGAACACTGAAGCTTTCTTT.

The V gene is TRBV6-5, the J gene TRBJ2-2; D is perhaps TRBD1 (5 bases). Trimming removed 6 bases at V and 3 bases at J, with 11 bases between. The CDR3 consists of 14 residues. From germline, CDR1 is MNHEY and CDR2 SVGAGI. The CDR3 DNA follows: TGTGCCAGCAGCACAGGCGGATACACCGGGGAGCTGTTTTTT. As protein: CASSTGGYTGELFF.

V and J are TRBV10-3 and TRBJ2-3; 8 nucleotides agree with TRBD2. The CDR3 runs to 13 residues. Germline V gene data show CDR1 as ENHRY and CDR2 as SYGVKD. The V segment lost 6 bases and the J segment 6 bases; nucleotides outside the gene matches: 5. CDR3 sequence: CAIRTAGGDTQYF. CDR3 nucleotide sequence: TGTGCCATCAGAACTGCGGGAGGCGATACGCAGTATTTT.

For this clone: Mismatch with germline at one junction end may stem from a read error. The J gene is TRBJ2-7, the V gene TRBV28, with D possibly TRBD1 on 6 matching bases. The CDR3 consists of 12 residues. Looked up from germline, CDR1 is MDHEN and CDR2 is SYDVKM. CDR3 nucleotides: TGTGCCAGCAGTCCTCCCGACAGGAGCGTCAACTTC. It encodes CASSPPDRSVNF.

The chain recombines TRBV19 with TRBJ2-1, with 8 positions matching TRBD2. Germline CDR1 LNHDA, CDR2 SQIVND (reference sequence). This CDR3 is 14 amino acids long. V dropped 7 bases and J dropped 8; count of bases not matched to a gene: 10. CDR3: CASMLSGNVDEQFF. The CDR3, as DNA: TGTGCCAGTATGCTTAGCGGGAATGTCGATGAGCAGTTCTTC.

This clone was observed once. The chain recombines TRBV27 with TRBJ2-7; the match to TRBD1 covers 7 bases. Unmatched junction bases numbered 23, after V lost 6 bases and J lost 3 bases. The length of the CDR3 is 19 residues. CDR1 and CDR2 (germline): MNHEY, SMNVEV (reference sequence). CDR3 sequence (DNA): TGTGCCAGCAGCCGAAGACAGGCGCCAGGGACAGCCGACCACTACGAGCAGTACTTC. As protein: CASSRRQAPGTADHYEQYF.

This clone came up a few times. This chain connects TRBV19 to TRBJ1-5, with a tentative D call TRBD1 (5 bases). V was cut by 5 bases and J by 5 bases, with 7 bases left in between. This CDR3 has 12 residues. Germline assignment: CDR1 LNHDA and CDR2 SQIVND (reference sequence). The CDR3 protein is CASSFRDQPQHF. CDR3 DNA sequence: TGTGCCAGTAGTTTCAGGGATCAGCCCCAGCATTTT.

The J gene is TRBJ2-7, the V gene TRBV6-1; perhaps TRBD2 as D (6 bases). Germline lookup yields CDR1 MNHNS and CDR2 SASEGT. The CDR3 spans 15 residues. Trimming took 4 bases from V and 2 from J, leaving 15 bases between them. CDR3 protein: CASSVTSWGAYEQYF. The CDR3 bases are TGTGCCAGCAGTGTGACTAGTTGGGGGGCCTACGAGCAGTACTTC.

J is TRBJ1-2 and V is TRBV4-2, with 11 bases lining up with TRBD1. Germline V CDR1 and CDR2: LGHNA, YNFKEQ. The CDR3 covers 16 residues. V lost 3 bases, J lost 4 bases, and 7 bases stayed unmatched. The CDR3 spells CASSQGQGDSSYGYTF. In nucleotides, the CDR3 is TGTGCCAGCAGCCAGGGACAGGGGGACTCGAGCTATGGCTACACCTTC.

This clone was found once. The genes are TRBV19 and TRBJ2-1, with TRBD2 identical over 7 bases. The CDR3 totals 15 residues. The junction had 4 bases not matched to a gene; V was cut back by 1 base and J by 4 bases. Germline loops: CDR1 LNHDA, CDR2 SQIVND (reference sequence). This chain's CDR3 is CASSIASGVYNEQFF. CDR3 in DNA: TGTGCCAGTAGTATAGCTAGCGGTGTTTACAATGAGCAGTTCTTC.

V and J are TRBV27 and TRBJ2-1; D is ambiguous. V shed 2 bases and J shed 2 bases, with 4 bases lying between them. Germline CDR1 reads MNHEY; CDR2 reads SMNVEV (reference sequence). This CDR3 comprises 13 residues. The CDR3 reads CASSLRAYNEQFF. In DNA form, the CDR3 reads TGTGCCAGCAGTTTACGGGCCTACAATGAGCAGTTCTTC.

The rearrangement links TRBV27 to TRBJ2-5; D might be TRBD1 or TRBD2, each matching 5 bases. Germline CDR1 reads MNHEY; CDR2 reads SMNVEV (reference sequence). The CDR3 consists of 11 residues. Trimming took 6 bases from V and 7 from J, leaving 9 bases between them. CDR3 coding DNA: TGTGCCAGCAGCCATGGGGGGACCCAGTACTTC. Its translation: CASSHGGTQYF.

This clone was seen only once. The genes are TRBV28 and TRBJ2-3, with D maybe TRBD1 (5 bases). With 6 bases removed from V and 6 bases from J, the gap between germline ends came to 16 bases. Germline V gene data show CDR1 as MDHEN and CDR2 as SYDVKM. The CDR3 contains 14 residues. CDR3 coding DNA: TGTGCCAGCAGCTCTCAGGGTAATGGCGATACGCAGTATTTT. Protein sequence: CASSSQGNGDTQYF. Using reference TRBV28 and TRBJ2-3 for the parts outside the CDR3, the full variable domain is DVKVTQSSRYLVKRTGEKVFLECVQDMDHENMFWYRQDPGLGLRLIYFSYDVKMKEKGDIPEGYSVSREKKERFSLILESASTNQTSMYLCASSSQGNGDTQYFGPGTRLTVL.